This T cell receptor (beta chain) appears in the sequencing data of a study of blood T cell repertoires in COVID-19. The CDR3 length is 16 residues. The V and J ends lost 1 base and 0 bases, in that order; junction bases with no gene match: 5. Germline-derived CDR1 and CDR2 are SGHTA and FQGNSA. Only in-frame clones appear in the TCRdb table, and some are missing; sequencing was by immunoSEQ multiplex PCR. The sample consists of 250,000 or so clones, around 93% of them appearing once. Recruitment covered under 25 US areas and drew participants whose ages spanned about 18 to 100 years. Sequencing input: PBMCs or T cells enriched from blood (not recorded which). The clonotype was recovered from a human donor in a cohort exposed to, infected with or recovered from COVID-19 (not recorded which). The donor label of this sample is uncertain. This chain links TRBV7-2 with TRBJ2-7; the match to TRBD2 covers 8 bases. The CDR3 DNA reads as TGTGCCAGCAGCTTAGGAGGCGGGGGGTACTCCTACGAGCAGTACTTC. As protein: CASSLGGGGYSYEQYF.